A selection of T cell receptor beta chains follows, all from one sample in a study of control samples from healthy donors and cancer patients. Profiled with immunoSEQ multiplex PCR; TCRdb holds only in-frame clones, not every one. The sample yields 120,000 or so clones, approximately 87% seen once. Sample: blood. All receptors come from a man aged 60 to 75 in good health. Each CDR3 is given with its conserved first and last residue. Fields, in order: CDR3 protein, CDR3 DNA, V gene, D gene, clone size, J gene. D genes are given only for firm matches. The size of a clone is reported for some rows only, either as once, few or many, or as a class for expanded clones.

CDR3 protein: CASSVGDGYTF
CDR3 DNA: TGTGCCAGCAGCGTAGGGGACGGCTACACCTTC
V gene: TRBV9
D gene: NA
clone size: NA
J gene: TRBJ1-2

CDR3 protein: CASSPALGQGRYEQYF
CDR3 DNA: TGTGCCAGCAGCCCTGCGTTGGGACAGGGTCGTTACGAGCAGTACTTC
V gene: TRBV5-5
D gene: TRBD1
clone size: NA
J gene: TRBJ2-7

CDR3 protein: CASSLVEYRRNGYTF
CDR3 DNA: TGTGCCAGCAGCTTAGTAGAGTACAGGCGGAATGGCTACACCTTC
V gene: TRBV7-9
D gene: NA
clone size: NA
J gene: TRBJ1-2

CDR3 protein: CASSLGYGGAGETQYF
CDR3 DNA: TGCGCCAGCAGCTTGGGATACGGGGGGGCCGGGGAGACCCAGTACTTC
V gene: TRBV5-1
D gene: TRBD2
clone size: few
J gene: TRBJ2-5

CDR3 protein: CASSPGGGSLNQPQHF
CDR3 DNA: TGTGCCAGCTCACCAGGTGGGGGGTCCCTTAATCAGCCCCAGCATTTT
V gene: TRBV18
D gene: NA
clone size: NA
J gene: TRBJ1-5

CDR3 protein: CASSSIHRDRGVNYGYTF
CDR3 DNA: TGTGCCAGCAGTTCTATACACCGGGACAGGGGCGTTAACTATGGCTACACCTTC
V gene: TRBV27
D gene: TRBD1
clone size: NA
J gene: TRBJ1-2

CDR3 protein: CASSMDRDYGYTF
CDR3 DNA: TGTGCCAGCAGCATGGACAGGGATTATGGCTACACCTTC
V gene: TRBV5-4
D gene: TRBD1
clone size: few
J gene: TRBJ1-2

CDR3 protein: CASSLTLGGTDTQYF
CDR3 DNA: TGTGCCAGCAGCTTAACTTTGGGGGGCACAGATACGCAGTATTTT
V gene: TRBV7-3
D gene: NA
clone size: NA
J gene: TRBJ2-3

CDR3 protein: CASSSTTFGEAFF
CDR3 DNA: TGTGCCAGCAGCTCCACCACCTTTGGTGAAGCTTTCTTT
V gene: TRBV9
D gene: NA
clone size: NA
J gene: TRBJ1-1

CDR3 protein: CASSLTSGTDTQYF
CDR3 DNA: TGCGCCAGCAGCCTGACTAGTGGCACAGATACGCAGTATTTT
V gene: TRBV5-1
D gene: NA
clone size: NA
J gene: TRBJ2-3

CDR3 protein: CASRDRGLFGYTF
CDR3 DNA: TGTGCCAGTCGCGACAGGGGGCTTTTTGGCTACACCTTC
V gene: TRBV6-5
D gene: TRBD1
clone size: NA
J gene: TRBJ1-2

CDR3 protein: CASRRSDPTDTQYF
CDR3 DNA: TGTGCCAGCAGGAGGAGTGACCCCACAGATACGCAGTATTTT
V gene: TRBV7-2
D gene: NA
clone size: once
J gene: TRBJ2-3

CDR3 protein: CASSFLGTRKRNTEAFF
CDR3 DNA: TGTGCCAGCAGCTTTTTAGGGACGAGGAAGCGAAACACTGAAGCTTTCTTT
V gene: TRBV5-6
D gene: NA
clone size: NA
J gene: TRBJ1-1

CDR3 protein: CASSTAQGGSPLHF
CDR3 DNA: TGTGCCAGCAGTACTGCTCAGGGGGGCTCACCCCTCCACTTT
V gene: TRBV6-5
D gene: TRBD1
clone size: NA
J gene: TRBJ1-6

CDR3 protein: CASSSDRGRGSDTQYF
CDR3 DNA: TGTGCCAGCAGCTCCGACAGGGGCCGCGGATCAGATACGCAGTATTTT
V gene: TRBV7-8
D gene: TRBD1
clone size: NA
J gene: TRBJ2-3

CDR3 protein: CASSWATMNTEAFF
CDR3 DNA: TGCGCCAGCAGCTGGGCCACAATGAACACTGAAGCTTTCTTT
V gene: TRBV5-1
D gene: NA
clone size: NA
J gene: TRBJ1-1

CDR3 protein: CASSTGQVNQPQHF
CDR3 DNA: TGCGCCAGCAGCACCGGACAGGTCAATCAGCCCCAGCATTTT
V gene: TRBV5-1
D gene: TRBD1
clone size: NA
J gene: TRBJ1-5

CDR3 protein: CASSGSGETQYF
CDR3 DNA: TGTGCCAGCTCCGGGTCGGGGGAGACCCAGTACTTC
V gene: TRBV6-5
D gene: NA
clone size: NA
J gene: TRBJ2-5

CDR3 protein: CASSQGGGVGYTF
CDR3 DNA: TGTGCCAGCAGCCAAGGGGGAGGGGTCGGCTACACCTTC
V gene: TRBV3-1/TRBV3-2
D gene: NA
clone size: NA
J gene: TRBJ1-2

CDR3 protein: CASSLATGSSSPLHF
CDR3 DNA: TGCGCCAGCAGCTTGGCAACAGGGAGTAGTTCACCCCTCCACTTT
V gene: TRBV5-1
D gene: NA
clone size: NA
J gene: TRBJ1-6

CDR3 protein: CASSLAVSQPQHF
CDR3 DNA: TGTGCCAGCAGCTTGGCCGTCAGTCAGCCCCAGCATTTT
V gene: TRBV5-5
D gene: NA
clone size: NA
J gene: TRBJ1-5

CDR3 protein: CASSSAPMGQPFF
CDR3 DNA: TGTGCCAGCAGCTCTGCTCCAATGGGACAGCCGTTCTTC
V gene: TRBV5-4
D gene: TRBD1
clone size: NA
J gene: TRBJ2-7

CDR3 protein: CASSQTGIKHYGYTF
CDR3 DNA: TGTGCCAGCAGCCAGACAGGGATTAAACACTATGGCTACACCTTC
V gene: TRBV3-1/TRBV3-2
D gene: TRBD1
clone size: NA
J gene: TRBJ1-2